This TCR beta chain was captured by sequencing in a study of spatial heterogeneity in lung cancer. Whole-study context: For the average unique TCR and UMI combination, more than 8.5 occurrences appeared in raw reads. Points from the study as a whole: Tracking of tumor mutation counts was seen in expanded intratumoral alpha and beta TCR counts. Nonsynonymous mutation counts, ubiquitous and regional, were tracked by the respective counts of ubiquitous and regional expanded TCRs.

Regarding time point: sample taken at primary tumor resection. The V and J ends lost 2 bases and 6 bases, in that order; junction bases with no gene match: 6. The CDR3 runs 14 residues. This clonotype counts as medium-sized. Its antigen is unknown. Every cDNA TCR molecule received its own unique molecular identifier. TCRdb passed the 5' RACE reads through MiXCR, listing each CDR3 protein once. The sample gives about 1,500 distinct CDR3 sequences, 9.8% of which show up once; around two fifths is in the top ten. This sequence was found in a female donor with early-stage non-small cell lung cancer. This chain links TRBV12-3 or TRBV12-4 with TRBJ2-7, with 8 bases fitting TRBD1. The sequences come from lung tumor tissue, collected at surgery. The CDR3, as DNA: TGTGCCAGCAGTTTACGGACAGGGTTAGGCGAGCAGTACTTC. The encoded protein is CASSLRTGLGEQYF.